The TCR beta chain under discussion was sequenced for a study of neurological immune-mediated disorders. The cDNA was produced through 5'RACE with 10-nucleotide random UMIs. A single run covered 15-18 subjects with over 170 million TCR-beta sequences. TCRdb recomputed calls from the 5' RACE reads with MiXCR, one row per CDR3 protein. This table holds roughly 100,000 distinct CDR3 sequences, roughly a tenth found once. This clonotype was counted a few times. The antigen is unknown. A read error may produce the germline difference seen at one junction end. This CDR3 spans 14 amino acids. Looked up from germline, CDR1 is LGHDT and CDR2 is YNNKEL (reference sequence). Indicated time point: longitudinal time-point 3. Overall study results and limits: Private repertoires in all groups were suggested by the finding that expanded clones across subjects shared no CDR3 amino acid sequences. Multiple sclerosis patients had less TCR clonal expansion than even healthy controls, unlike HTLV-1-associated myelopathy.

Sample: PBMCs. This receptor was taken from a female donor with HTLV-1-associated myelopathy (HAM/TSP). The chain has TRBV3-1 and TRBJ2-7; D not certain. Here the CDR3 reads CTSSQPGGPYEQYF. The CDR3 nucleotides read TGTACCAGCAGCCAACCCGGTGGCCCCTACGAGCAGTACTTC.